This T cell receptor (beta chain) emerged from a study of Ad26.COV2.S vaccination and SARS-CoV-2 variants. Study conclusions and caveats: Participants in the vaccine arm had higher spike-specific TCR breadth; placebo recipients had lower.

Here immunoSEQ multiplex PCR was the method, and the copy in TCRdb shows in-frame clones only, minus some. The sample records roughly 390,000 clones, 70% to 90% being singletons. Documented treatment: approximately 18 received Ad26.COV2.S at low or high dose, single or two shots; 5 received placebo; per-sample allocation not given. After the first vaccine or placebo injection, samples were drawn on day 63. Spike of the Wuhan-strain SARS-CoV-2 was expressed by an Ad26 vector, which formed the vaccine. Details on this clone: Antigen: not known.

This CDR3 region has 13 residues. With 0 bases removed from V and 9 bases from J, the gap between germline ends came to 9 bases. Per germline, CDR1 SGHVS and CDR2 FQNEAQ. The clonotype originates from a person aged 18-60 years who received the Ad26.COV2.S COVID-19 vaccine or a placebo. Sequenced material: peripheral blood, taken in a trial of Ad26.COV2.S vaccine versus placebo. The chain joins TRBV7-8 to TRBJ2-1; D is perhaps TRBD2 (6 bases). The CDR3 DNA reads TGTGCCAGCAGCTTAGCGGGGGGAGGTGAGCAGTTCTTC. Translation gives CASSLAGGGEQFF.